The 7 T cell receptor beta chains reported below all come from one sample, sequenced in a study of blood T cells in healthy people across ages (dated by TCRdb to between 2014 and 2017). The library was obtained by 5' RACE. Sequenced on an Illumina HiSeq 2500. A second PCR of about 6 to 12 cycles was performed with a sample-barcoded 5' primer and a J-beta primer mix. TCRdb passed the public sequencing reads through fastp at Q25 and MiXCR, retaining productive beta sequences. Each record represents a unique CDR3 protein, reported with the most common genes and DNA among its rows. The sample includes fewer than 900,000 distinct CDR3 sequences, with 35% to 40% observed a single time. Together, the top ten hold approximately 13% of the sample. The sequencing sample was made of blood. The source is a man between 18 and 35 years old in good health.

In this sample, this clonotype turned up once. A much larger clone lies a single base off, so this may be a read error. The chain employs TRBV12-3 or TRBV12-4 and TRBJ1-2; D perhaps matches TRBD1 (5 bases). This CDR3 is 13 amino acids long. The CDR3 sequence: CASSVARGRGYTF. The DNA for the CDR3 is TGTGCCAGCAGTGTAGCGAGGGGTAGAGGCTACACCTTC.

The genes are TRBV6-5 and TRBJ1-2, with D tentatively TRBD1 (5 bases). With 0 bases removed from V and 3 bases from J, the gap between germline ends came to 11 bases. The length of the CDR3 is 15 residues. The germline gives CDR1 MNHEY, CDR2 SVGAGI. Here the CDR3 reads CASSYSEQAHYGYTF. Written as DNA, the CDR3 is TGTGCCAGCAGTTACTCGGAACAGGCCCACTATGGCTACACCTTC.

The genes are TRBV7-3 and TRBJ2-7; tentatively, D is TRBD2 (6 bases). The CDR3 runs to 15 residues. Germline V gives CDR1 SGHTA, CDR2 FQGTGA. Trimming left V 6 bases short and J 2 bases short, with 17 bases between. CDR3 sequence reads: CASSEGTPNTYEQYF. CDR3 DNA: TGTGCCAGCAGTGAGGGGACTCCTAACACCTACGAGCAGTACTTC.

The rearrangement links TRBV4-3 to TRBJ2-1; weak D call: TRBD2 (6 bases). This CDR3 comprises 15 residues. Germline V CDR1 and CDR2: LGHNA, YSLEER. Trimming pared 3 bases from V and 2 bases from J, leaving 11 bases between. CDR3 coding DNA: TGCGCCAGCAGCCAGGAGGGTGGGACCTACAATGAGCAGTTCTTC. Translated: CASSQEGGTYNEQFF.

This clonotype was seen many times. J is TRBJ2-7 and V is TRBV5-1, with D unresolved. This CDR3 contains 13 residues. V lost 0 bases and J 3 bases, leaving 7 bases between the germline ends. The V gene's germline CDR1 is SGHRS and CDR2 YFSETQ. The CDR3 region is CASSLEGIYEQYF. In nucleotides, the CDR3 is TGCGCCAGCAGCTTGGAGGGCATCTACGAGCAGTACTTC.

This chain links TRBV3-1 with TRBJ1-5; a possible D gene is TRBD1 (5 bases). The length of the CDR3 is 16 residues. CDR1 and CDR2 (germline): LGHDT, YNNKEL (reference sequence). The V gene lost 1 base and the J gene lost 3 bases, with 13 bases spanning the gap. The DNA of the CDR3 is TGTGCCAGCAGCCAAGCGGATTCAGGGATCAATCAGCCCCAGCATTTT. It encodes CASSQADSGINQPQHF.

A note on this clonotype: The junction differs from germline at one of its ends, possibly a read error. The gene calls are TRBV7-9 and TRBJ2-3, with 9 positions matching TRBD1. CDR1 and CDR2 from the germline V gene are SEHNR and FQNEAQ (reference sequence). The CDR3 length is 16 residues. The CDR3 sequence: CAGRLGTGTGTDTQYF. The CDR3, as DNA: TGTGCCGGCAGATTAGGGACAGGGACTGGCACAGATACGCAGTATTTT.